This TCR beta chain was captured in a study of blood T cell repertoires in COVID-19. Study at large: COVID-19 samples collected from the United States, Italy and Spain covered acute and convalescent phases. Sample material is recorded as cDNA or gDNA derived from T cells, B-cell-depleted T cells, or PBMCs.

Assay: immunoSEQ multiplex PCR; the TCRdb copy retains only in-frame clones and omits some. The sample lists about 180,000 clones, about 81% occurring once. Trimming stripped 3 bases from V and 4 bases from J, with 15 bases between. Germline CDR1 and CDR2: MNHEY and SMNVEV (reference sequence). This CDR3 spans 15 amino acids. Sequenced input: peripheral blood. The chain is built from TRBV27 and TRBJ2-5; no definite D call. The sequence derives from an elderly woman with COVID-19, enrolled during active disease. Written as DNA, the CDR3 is TGTGCCAGCAGTTTTTCGGCTAGTCACCGAGAGACCCAGTACTTC. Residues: CASSFSASHRETQYF.